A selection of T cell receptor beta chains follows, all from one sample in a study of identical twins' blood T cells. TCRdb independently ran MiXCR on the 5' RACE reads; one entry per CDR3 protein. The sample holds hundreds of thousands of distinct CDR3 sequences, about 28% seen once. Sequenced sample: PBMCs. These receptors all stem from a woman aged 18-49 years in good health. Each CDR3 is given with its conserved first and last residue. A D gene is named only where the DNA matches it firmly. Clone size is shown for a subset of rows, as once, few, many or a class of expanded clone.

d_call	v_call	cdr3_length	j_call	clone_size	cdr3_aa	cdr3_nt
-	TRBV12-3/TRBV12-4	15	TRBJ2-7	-	CANSSRGIGSYEQYF	TGTGCCAACAGTTCCAGGGGCATTGGCTCCTACGAGCAGTACTTC
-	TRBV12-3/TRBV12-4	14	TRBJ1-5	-	CASSFEGRSQPQHF	TGTGCCAGCAGTTTTGAGGGTCGTAGTCAGCCCCAGCATTTT
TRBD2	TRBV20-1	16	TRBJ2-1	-	CSAPDPSGSLNNEQFF	TGCAGTGCACCCGACCCTAGCGGCAGTTTGAACAATGAGCAGTTCTTC
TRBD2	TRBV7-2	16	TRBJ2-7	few	CASSVAGGGVSYEQYF	TGTGCCAGCAGCGTAGCGGGAGGAGGCGTCTCCTACGAGCAGTACTTC
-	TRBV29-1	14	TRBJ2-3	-	CSVVGLERTDTQYF	TGCAGCGTTGTGGGCCTTGAAAGGACAGATACGCAGTATTTT
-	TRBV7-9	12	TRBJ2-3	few	CASSIPVDTQYF	TGTGCCAGCAGCATACCAGTTGATACGCAGTATTTT
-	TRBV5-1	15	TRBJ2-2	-	CASTISAGGTGELFF	TGCGCCAGCACTATCTCGGCAGGCGGTACCGGGGAGCTGTTTTTT
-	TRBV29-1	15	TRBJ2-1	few	CSVRGPGQGYNEQFF	TGCAGCGTTCGGGGTCCGGGACAAGGATACAATGAGCAGTTCTTC
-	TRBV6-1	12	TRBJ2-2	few	CASMPPARELFF	TGTGCCAGCATGCCCCCCGCGAGGGAGCTGTTTTTT
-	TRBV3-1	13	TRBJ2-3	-	CASRMISTDTQYF	TGTGCGAGCCGGATGATTAGCACAGATACGCAGTATTTT
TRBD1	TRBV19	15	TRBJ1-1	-	CASSIEGQEFPEAFF	TGTGCCAGTAGTATAGAAGGACAGGAGTTCCCTGAAGCTTTCTTT
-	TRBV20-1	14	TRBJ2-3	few	CGALTGFGTDTQYF	TGCGGTGCTCTCACAGGGTTTGGCACAGATACGCAGTATTTT
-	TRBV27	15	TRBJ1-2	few	CASSFGTSSNYGYTF	TGTGCCAGCAGTTTTGGTACGTCGAGCAACTATGGCTACACCTTC
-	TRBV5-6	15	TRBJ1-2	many	CASGWTPTPNYGYTF	TGTGCCAGCGGCTGGACCCCGACGCCTAACTATGGCTACACCTTC
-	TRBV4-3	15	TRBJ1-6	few	CASSQERGASSPLHF	TGCGCCAGCAGCCAAGAGAGAGGAGCTAGTTCACCCCTCCACTTT
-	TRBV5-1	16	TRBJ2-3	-	CASSLDGDLRTDTQYF	TGCGCCAGCAGCTTGGATGGGGACTTACGCACAGATACGCAGTATTTT
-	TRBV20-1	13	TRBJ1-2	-	CSARETDGYGYTF	TGCAGTGCTAGAGAGACAGACGGCTATGGCTACACCTTC
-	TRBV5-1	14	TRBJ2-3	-	CASSLDEYADTQYF	TGCGCCAGCAGCTTGGACGAGTACGCAGATACGCAGTATTTT
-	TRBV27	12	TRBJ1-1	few	CASRGGGPEAFF	TGTGCCAGCAGGGGGGGAGGCCCTGAAGCTTTCTTT
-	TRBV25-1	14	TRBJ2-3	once	CASSEPGWGSAQYF	TGTGCCAGCAGTGAACCTGGGTGGGGGAGCGCGCAGTATTTT
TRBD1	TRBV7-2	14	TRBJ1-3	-	CASSLGQGAPTIYF	TGTGCCAGCAGCTTAGGACAGGGGGCACCAACCATATATTTT
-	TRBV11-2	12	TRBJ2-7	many	CASSSIRWEQYF	TGTGCCAGCAGCTCCATTCGTTGGGAGCAGTACTTC
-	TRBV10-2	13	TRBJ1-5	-	CASMTGINQPRHF	TGCGCCAGCATGACGGGGATCAATCAGCCCCGGCATTTT
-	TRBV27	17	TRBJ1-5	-	CASSESPGPTSNQPQHF	TGTGCCAGCAGCGAAAGTCCGGGGCCTACTAGCAATCAGCCCCAGCATTTT
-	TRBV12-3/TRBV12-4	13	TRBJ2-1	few	CASNMDEHNEQFF	TGTGCCAGCAACATGGACGAGCACAATGAGCAGTTCTTC
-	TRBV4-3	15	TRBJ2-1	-	CASSPRAQGVNEQFF	TGCGCCAGCAGCCCTCGGGCTCAGGGAGTCAATGAGCAGTTCTTC
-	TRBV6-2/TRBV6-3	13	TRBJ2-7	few	CASSPPNRYEQYF	TGTGCCAGCAGTCCTCCAAACCGCTACGAGCAGTACTTC
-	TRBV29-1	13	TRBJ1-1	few	CSVEDSRETEAFF	TGCAGCGTTGAAGACAGCAGGGAGACTGAAGCTTTCTTT
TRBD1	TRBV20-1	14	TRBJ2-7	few	CSARGQGFSYEQYF	TGCAGTGCTAGGGGACAGGGGTTTTCCTACGAGCAGTACTTC
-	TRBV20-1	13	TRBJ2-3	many	CSAKVWSTDTQYF	TGCAGTGCTAAAGTATGGAGCACAGATACGCAGTATTTT
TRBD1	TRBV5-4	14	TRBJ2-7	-	CASSKGTGTYEQYF	TGTGCCAGCAGCAAAGGGACAGGAACCTACGAGCAGTACTTC
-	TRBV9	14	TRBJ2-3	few	CASSVAGYTDTQYF	TGTGCCAGCAGCGTAGCGGGGTACACAGATACGCAGTATTTT
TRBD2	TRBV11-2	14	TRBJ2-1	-	CASVMSSGYNEQFF	TGTGCCAGCGTCATGAGTAGCGGGTACAATGAGCAGTTCTTC
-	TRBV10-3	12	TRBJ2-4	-	CAISDASNIQYF	TGTGCCATCAGTGATGCTAGCAACATTCAGTACTTC
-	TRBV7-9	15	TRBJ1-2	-	CASSSSLTGFDGYTF	TGTGCCAGCAGCTCATCTTTAACAGGGTTTGACGGCTACACCTTC
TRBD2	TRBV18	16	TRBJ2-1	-	CASSRALAVLQNEQFF	TGTGCCAGCTCTCGAGCACTAGCGGTACTGCAGAATGAGCAGTTCTTC
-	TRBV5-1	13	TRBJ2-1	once	CASSLFSNNEQFF	TGCGCCAGCAGCTTGTTTTCCAACAATGAGCAGTTCTTC
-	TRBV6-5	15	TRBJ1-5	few	CASRPDRVGNQPQHF	TGTGCCAGCAGACCGGACAGAGTCGGCAATCAGCCCCAGCATTTT
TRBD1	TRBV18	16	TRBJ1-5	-	CASSRTGTGKNQPQHF	TGTGCCAGCTCCCGCACTGGGACAGGGAAGAATCAGCCCCAGCATTTT
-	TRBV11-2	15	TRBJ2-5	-	CASSPKAAPRETQYF	TGTGCCAGCAGCCCGAAAGCGGCCCCGAGGGAGACCCAGTACTTC
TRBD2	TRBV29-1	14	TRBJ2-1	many	CSVKGLAGANEQFF	TGCAGCGTTAAGGGACTAGCGGGAGCAAATGAGCAGTTCTTC
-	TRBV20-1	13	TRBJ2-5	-	CSAATDLTETQYF	TGCAGTGCGGCGACAGACCTTACAGAGACCCAGTACTTC
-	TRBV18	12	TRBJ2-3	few	CASSPQTDTQYF	TGTGCCAGCTCACCACAAACCGATACGCAGTATTTT
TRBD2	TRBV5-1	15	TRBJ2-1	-	CASNSGRALWNERFF	TGCGCCAGTAATAGCGGGAGGGCCTTGTGGAATGAGCGGTTCTTC
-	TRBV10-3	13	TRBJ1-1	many	CAISELSSTEAFF	TGTGCCATCAGTGAGTTGTCATCCACTGAAGCTTTCTTT
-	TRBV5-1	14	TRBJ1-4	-	CASTTGGSGEKLFF	TGCGCCAGCACCACGGGGGGAAGCGGTGAAAAACTGTTTTTT
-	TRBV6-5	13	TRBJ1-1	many	CASSYSENTEAFF	TGTGCCAGCAGTTACTCGGAAAACACTGAAGCTTTCTTT
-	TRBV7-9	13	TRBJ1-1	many	CASSLGGERGAFF	TGTGCCAGCAGCTTAGGGGGCGAACGTGGAGCTTTCTTT
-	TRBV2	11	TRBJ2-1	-	CASLMINEQFF	TGTGCCAGCCTGATGATCAATGAGCAGTTCTTC
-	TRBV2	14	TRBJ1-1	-	CATSVGPGGAEAFF	TGTGCCACCTCGGTGGGACCGGGAGGAGCTGAAGCTTTCTTT
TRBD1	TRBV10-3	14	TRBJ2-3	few	CAISGTGPVHTQYF	TGTGCCATCAGTGGGACAGGGCCCGTCCATACGCAGTATTTT
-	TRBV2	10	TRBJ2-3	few	CASGGTLQYF	TGTGCCAGTGGGGGCACCCTGCAGTATTTT
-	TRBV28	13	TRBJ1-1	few	CASSSRAMTEAFF	TGTGCCAGCAGTAGCAGGGCAATGACTGAAGCTTTCTTT